Included here is one T cell receptor beta chain sequence, with context. Its specificity is not known. This record comes from a study of cytomegalovirus exposure and HLA in healthy donors. Findings of the study overall: Because they were indistinguishable, some V segments, including TRBV6-2 and TRBV6-3, were excluded.

Primers: 60 Vbeta forward and 13 Jbeta reverse. Sequenced by immunoSEQ multiplex PCR; TCRdb stores in-frame clones only, minus some. The table includes a few hundred thousand clones, roughly 85% detected once. The CDR3 has 13 amino acids. Germline CDR1 MNHEY, CDR2 SVGAGI. With 0 bases removed from V and 6 bases from J, the gap between germline ends came to 5 bases. Material for sequencing was PBMCs. This TCR derives from a man between 18 and 35 years old in good health and CMV-seronegative. The chain carries TRBV6-5 and TRBJ2-2; no firm D call. In nucleotides, the CDR3 is TGTGCCAGCAGTTACTCCCAGGCCGGGGAGCTGTTTTTT. It yields the protein CASSYSQAGELFF.